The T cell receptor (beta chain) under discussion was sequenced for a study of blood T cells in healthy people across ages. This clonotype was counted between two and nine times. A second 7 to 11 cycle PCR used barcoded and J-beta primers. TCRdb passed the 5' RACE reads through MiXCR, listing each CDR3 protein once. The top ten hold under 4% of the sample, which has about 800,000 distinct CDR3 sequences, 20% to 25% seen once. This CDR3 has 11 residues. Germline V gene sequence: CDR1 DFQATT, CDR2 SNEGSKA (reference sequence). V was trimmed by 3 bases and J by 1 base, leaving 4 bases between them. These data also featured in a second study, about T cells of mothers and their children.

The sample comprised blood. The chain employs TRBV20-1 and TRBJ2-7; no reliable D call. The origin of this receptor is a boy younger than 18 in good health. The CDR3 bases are TGCAGTGCTAGGCAGTCCTACGAGCAGTACTTC. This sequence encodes CSARQSYEQYF.